A selection of T cell receptor beta chains follows, all from one sample in a study of T-cell reconstitution after alpha-beta-depleted transplantation in children. TCRdb re-called the PCR reads with MiXCR, one entry per CDR3 protein. The sample lists about 110,000 distinct CDR3 sequences; about a tenth were seen once. The input for sequencing was PBMCs from the stem cell graft donor, taken from the stem cell graft. All receptors come from a human donor who donated a stem cell graft to a child with acute lymphoblastic leukemia. CDR3s include the opening cysteine and the closing phenylalanine or tryptophan. A D gene is named only where the DNA matches it firmly. Clone size is shown for a subset of rows, as once, few, many or a class of expanded clone.

clone_size	v_call	d_call	j_call	cdr3_aa	cdr3_nt
few	TRBV6-2/TRBV6-3	.	TRBJ2-7	CASRQNLYEQYF	TGTGCCAGCAGGCAAAACCTCTACGAGCAGTACTTC
many	TRBV7-9	TRBD1	TRBJ2-1	CASRSTGFEQFF	TGTGCCAGCAGATCGACAGGGTTTGAGCAGTTCTTC
many	TRBV5-1	TRBD2	TRBJ2-3	CASSRTSGGAADTQYF	TGCGCCAGCAGCCGGACTAGCGGGGGGGCCGCAGATACGCAGTATTTT
many	TRBV14	.	TRBJ2-1	CASSQEDEASYNEQFF	TGTGCCAGCAGCCAAGAAGACGAGGCGTCCTACAATGAGCAGTTCTTC
many	TRBV27	TRBD1	TRBJ1-6	CASSIQTGGEKNSPLHF	TGTGCCAGCAGTATACAGACAGGGGGTGAAAAAAATTCACCCCTCCACTTT
many	TRBV5-6	TRBD1	TRBJ1-6	CASSSGMGMGGQSNSPLHF	TGTGCCAGCAGCTCCGGTATGGGGATGGGGGGACAGAGCAATTCACCCCTCCACTTT
many	TRBV12-3/TRBV12-4	.	TRBJ2-3	CASSLSGEADTQYF	TGTGCCAGCAGTTTATCAGGGGAGGCAGATACGCAGTATTTT
many	TRBV10-3	.	TRBJ1-5	CAIGGGVNSNQPQHF	TGTGCCATCGGAGGAGGGGTCAATAGCAATCAGCCCCAGCATTTT
many	TRBV4-3	TRBD1	TRBJ2-3	CASSQYGTEGMDTQYF	TGCGCCAGCAGCCAATACGGGACAGAGGGTATGGATACGCAGTATTTT
many	TRBV6-5	TRBD1	TRBJ1-1	CASSYRRTGDRAPEAFF	TGTGCCAGCAGTTACCGGAGGACAGGGGATCGGGCGCCTGAAGCTTTCTTT
many	TRBV5-1	TRBD1	TRBJ2-3	CASTDRGRTDTQYF	TGCGCCAGCACGGACAGGGGGCGTACAGATACGCAGTATTTT
many	TRBV12-5	TRBD2	TRBJ2-1	CASGPSGGMDEQFF	TGTGCTAGTGGTCCTAGCGGGGGTATGGATGAGCAGTTCTTC
many	TRBV5-1	.	TRBJ2-3	CASSSGETVWDTQYF	TGCGCCAGCAGCTCAGGAGAGACGGTGTGGGATACGCAGTATTTT
many	TRBV29-1	.	TRBJ2-2	CSVEVGAGIGTGELFF	TGCAGCGTTGAAGTAGGGGCAGGGATTGGGACCGGGGAGCTGTTTTTT
few	TRBV19	.	TRBJ1-5	CASRDQRAVGNQPQHF	TGTGCCAGTAGGGACCAAAGGGCAGTGGGCAATCAGCCCCAGCATTTT
many	TRBV25-1	.	TRBJ2-2	CASSELGGELFF	TGTGCCAGCAGTGAATTAGGCGGGGAGCTGTTTTTT
many	TRBV12-3/TRBV12-4	.	TRBJ2-1	CASSLYRVGQFF	TGTGCCAGCAGTTTATACAGGGTGGGGCAGTTCTTC
many	TRBV5-6	.	TRBJ1-2	CASRLGGGYGYTF	TGTGCCAGCAGGTTGGGCGGGGGCTATGGCTACACCTTC
many	TRBV19	.	TRBJ2-1	CATLGGYLGDEQFF	TGTGCCACTCTGGGCGGTTATCTAGGGGATGAGCAGTTCTTC
.	TRBV7-6	.	TRBJ1-1	CASSSEWRGGTEAFF	TGTGCCAGCAGCTCAGAATGGAGGGGAGGAACTGAAGCTTTCTTT
many	TRBV7-2	TRBD2	TRBJ2-3	CASRAGGTDTQYF	TGTGCCAGCAGAGCGGGGGGCACAGATACGCAGTATTTT
many	TRBV29-1	.	TRBJ1-1	CSVLDLNTEAFF	TGCAGCGTCCTTGACCTGAACACTGAAGCTTTCTTT
many	TRBV6-6	.	TRBJ1-6	CASSPDRHLSLHF	TGTGCCAGCAGTCCGGACCGACATCTCTCCCTCCACTTT
many	TRBV20-1	TRBD2	TRBJ2-3	CSARGTSGKRADSSTDTQYF	TGCAGTGCTAGAGGGACTAGCGGGAAACGGGCAGACTCTAGCACAGATACGCAGTATTTT
many	TRBV29-1	TRBD2	TRBJ2-2	CSALAGVQTGELFF	TGCAGCGCACTAGCGGGAGTTCAAACCGGGGAGCTGTTTTTT
many	TRBV19	.	TRBJ1-1	CASSSRRGTEAFF	TGTGCCAGTAGTAGTAGGAGAGGCACTGAAGCTTTCTTT
many	TRBV11-2	.	TRBJ1-2	CASKGQVLRANYGYTF	TGTGCCAGCAAGGGGCAGGTGCTGAGGGCGAACTATGGCTACACCTTC
many	TRBV20-1	TRBD1	TRBJ2-5	CSANRGNQETQYF	TGCAGTGCTAACAGGGGAAACCAAGAGACCCAGTACTTC
many	TRBV5-1	.	TRBJ2-3	CASSLAGGYTDTQYF	TGCGCCAGCAGCTTGGCCGGGGGTTACACAGATACGCAGTATTTT
many	TRBV4-3	.	TRBJ2-1	CASSQGSGALYNEQFF	TGCGCCAGCAGCCAAGGTTCCGGAGCCCTCTACAATGAGCAGTTCTTC
few	TRBV12-3/TRBV12-4	.	TRBJ1-2	CASSFGGTNYGYTF	TGTGCCAGCAGTTTCGGGGGGACGAACTATGGCTACACCTTC
.	TRBV13	.	TRBJ1-2	CASSPRQYPGYTF	TGTGCCAGCAGCCCCCGACAGTATCCGGGCTACACCTTC
many	TRBV5-1	.	TRBJ2-2	CASSLVQGNTGELFF	TGCGCCAGCAGCTTGGTGCAGGGGAACACCGGGGAGCTGTTTTTT
many	TRBV12-3/TRBV12-4	.	TRBJ1-5	CASSLGQGHSNQPQHF	TGTGCCAGCAGTTTAGGCCAGGGGCATAGCAATCAGCCCCAGCATTTT
many	TRBV5-6	.	TRBJ1-5	CASSQRGIRYQPQHF	TGTGCCAGCAGCCAGCGTGGGATAAGGTATCAGCCCCAGCATTTT
many	TRBV7-9	TRBD1	TRBJ1-2	CASSPMTGPDRYTF	TGTGCCAGCAGCCCCATGACAGGGCCCGATCGCTACACCTTC
many	TRBV20-1	TRBD1	TRBJ2-3	CSASGQTVYAF	TGCAGTGCGTCGGGACAGACCGTGTACGCCTTT
many	TRBV7-2	TRBD1	TRBJ1-3	CASSLETTGAGNTIYF	TGTGCCAGCAGCTTAGAGACAACAGGGGCCGGAAACACCATATATTTT
many	TRBV27	.	TRBJ2-2	CASSLLGQENTGELFF	TGTGCCAGCAGTTTATTAGGCCAGGAGAACACCGGGGAGCTGTTTTTT
many	TRBV4-2	TRBD1	TRBJ2-1	CASSQEIQGNNEQFF	TGTGCCAGCAGCCAAGAAATACAGGGGAACAATGAGCAGTTCTTC
many	TRBV9	.	TRBJ1-1	CASSVGSGFKTEAFF	TGTGCCAGCAGCGTAGGATCAGGTTTTAAAACTGAAGCTTTCTTT
.	TRBV24-1	TRBD2	TRBJ2-3	CATAAASGGITDTQYF	TGTGCCACCGCCGCGGCTAGCGGGGGGATCACAGATACGCAGTATTTT
many	TRBV27	.	TRBJ2-3	CASSLTGNTQYF	TGTGCCAGCAGTTTAACAGGGAATACGCAGTATTTT
many	TRBV28	.	TRBJ2-5	CASSSAGTGGETQYF	TGTGCCAGCAGTAGCGCCGGGACTGGGGGAGAGACCCAGTACTTC
.	TRBV12-3/TRBV12-4	TRBD2	TRBJ2-1	CASSLTSGRRNEQFF	TGTGCCAGCAGTTTAACTAGCGGGAGGCGTAATGAGCAGTTCTTC
many	TRBV11-2	TRBD1	TRBJ1-2	CASSVTGTGGINTYGYTF	TGTGCCAGCAGCGTCACCGGGACAGGGGGCATCAACACCTATGGCTACACCTTC
many	TRBV12-3/TRBV12-4	.	TRBJ1-1	CASSQTRRTEAFF	TGTGCCAGCAGCCAGACTCGCCGCACTGAAGCTTTCTTT
.	TRBV29-1	.	TRBJ1-1	CSVGGTQNTEAFF	TGCAGCGTTGGGGGGACCCAGAACACTGAAGCTTTCTTT
many	TRBV15	TRBD1	TRBJ2-7	CATSRGQGFYEQYF	TGTGCCACCAGCCGGGGACAGGGGTTCTACGAGCAGTACTTC
many	TRBV20-1	TRBD1	TRBJ2-1	CSASGTGGYNEQFF	TGCAGTGCTAGCGGGACAGGGGGATACAATGAGCAGTTCTTC
many	TRBV6-5	.	TRBJ2-5	CASSPENKRPQYF	TGTGCCAGCAGTCCTGAGAACAAGAGACCCCAGTACTTC
many	TRBV10-3	TRBD2	TRBJ2-3	CAIRKLAGEVTDTQYF	TGTGCCATCCGAAAACTAGCGGGGGAAGTCACAGATACGCAGTATTTT
many	TRBV6-1	.	TRBJ2-2	CASTKGLSNTGELFF	TGTGCCAGCACCAAGGGACTTTCAAACACCGGGGAGCTGTTTTTT
many	TRBV6-5	TRBD1	TRBJ2-7	CASRQGNEQYF	TGTGCCAGCCGACAGGGCAACGAGCAGTACTTC